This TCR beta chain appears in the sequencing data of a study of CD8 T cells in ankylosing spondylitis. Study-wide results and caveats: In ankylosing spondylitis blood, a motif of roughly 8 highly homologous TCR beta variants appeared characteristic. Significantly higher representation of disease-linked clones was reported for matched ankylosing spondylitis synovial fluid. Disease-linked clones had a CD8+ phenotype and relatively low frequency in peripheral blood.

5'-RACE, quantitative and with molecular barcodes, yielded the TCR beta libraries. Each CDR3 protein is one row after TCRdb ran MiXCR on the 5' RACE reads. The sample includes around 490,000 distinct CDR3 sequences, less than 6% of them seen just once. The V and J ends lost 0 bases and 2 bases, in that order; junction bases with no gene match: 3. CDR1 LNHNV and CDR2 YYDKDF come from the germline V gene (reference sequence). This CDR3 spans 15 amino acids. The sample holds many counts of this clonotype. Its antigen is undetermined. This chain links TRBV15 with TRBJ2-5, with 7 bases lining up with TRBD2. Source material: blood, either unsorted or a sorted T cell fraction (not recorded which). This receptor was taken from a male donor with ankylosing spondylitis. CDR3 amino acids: CATSRDSAGQETQYF. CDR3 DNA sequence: TGTGCCACCAGCAGAGACTCAGCGGGACAAGAGACCCAGTACTTC.